This T cell receptor beta chain is from a study of T cells after posttransplantation cyclophosphamide. Repertoires were generated with immunoSEQ multiplex PCR, while TCRdb's copy carries only in-frame clones and drops some. The top ten clones hold about 0.13% of a sample with about 21,000 clones, approximately 98% of them seen once. Germline V CDR1 and CDR2: MDHEN, SYDVKM. The CDR3 is 13 residues long. V shed 7 bases and J shed 8 bases, with 15 bases lying between them. The sequenced material came from naive CD8+ T cells sorted from PBMCs. V and J are TRBV28 and TRBJ2-1; the D gene is possibly TRBD1 (5 bases). This clonotype was sampled from a man aged 35 to 55 in good health, CMV-negative, and a related stem cell transplant donor. The CDR3 loop reads CASTGGLQDEQFF. The CDR3 nucleotides read TGTGCCAGCACCGGTGGTTTACAGGATGAGCAGTTCTTC.